The 26 T cell receptor beta chains below come from one sample, sequenced in a study of blood T cell repertoires in COVID-19. Clones were sequenced by immunoSEQ multiplex PCR, and TCRdb holds only the in-frame ones, with some missing. Of about 190,000 clones listed, about 88% were seen once; the top ten hold approximately 3%. The sequencing input was PBMCs or T cells enriched from blood (not recorded which). These receptors were collected from a woman younger than 45 who had recovered from COVID-19.

The CDR3 sequence: CASGLTGQMNTEAFF. DNA for the CDR3: TGTGCTAGTGGTTTAACGGGACAGATGAACACTGAAGCTTTCTTT. The V gene is TRBV12-5, the J gene TRBJ1-1, with 7 nucleotides matching TRBD1. Germline V gene sequence: CDR1 LGHNT, CDR2 FRNRAP. The V and J ends lost 3 bases and 0 bases, in that order; junction bases with no gene match: 4. The CDR3 spans 15 residues.

This clone was observed a handful of times. The V and J genes are TRBV12-5 and TRBJ2-2; 8 nucleotides line up with TRBD1. Trimming took 4 bases from V and 1 from J; bases not matched to a gene: 11. Germline CDR1 LGHNT, CDR2 FRNRAP. The CDR3 is 18 residues long. This CDR3 reads CASGSSPDRGGNTGELFF. The CDR3 region has the DNA TGTGCTAGTGGTTCCTCACCAGACAGGGGCGGGAACACCGGGGAGCTGTTTTTT.

The chain uses TRBV24-1 and TRBJ2-1; TRBD2 aligns across 11 bases. Trimming cost V 4 bases and J 9 bases; bases outside gene matches: 13. The CDR3 is 17 residues long. Looked up from germline, CDR1 is KGHDR and CDR2 is SFDVKD. CDR3 in amino acids: CATSDRTIAGGLREQFF. CDR3 nucleotide sequence: TGTGCCACCAGTGACCGAACCATAGCGGGAGGGTTACGTGAGCAGTTCTTC.

CDR3 sequence (DNA): TGTGCCAGCAGCTGGGGCCGTACGAGCAATGAGCAGTTCTTC. Amino acid sequence: CASSWGRTSNEQFF. The rearrangement uses TRBV7-2 and TRBJ2-1; a possible D gene is TRBD1 (5 bases). V lost 4 bases, J lost 6 bases, and 13 bases lay in between. CDR1 is SGHTA and CDR2 is FQGNSA in the germline V gene. The CDR3 contains 14 residues.

The chain combines TRBV10-3 with TRBJ2-1; D might be TRBD2 (6 bases). The germline CDR1 and CDR2 sequences are ENHRY and SYGVKD. The germline V and J ends were trimmed by 1 base and 7 bases, with 14 bases remaining between them. The CDR3 consists of 15 residues. The CDR3 DNA sequence: TGTGCCATCAGTGAGTATAACGGGAGTGGAAATGAGCAGTTCTTC. Translation gives CAISEYNGSGNEQFF.

The chain joins TRBV19 to TRBJ1-2; weak D call: TRBD1 (6 bases). Germline CDR1 and CDR2: LNHDA and SQIVND (reference sequence). This CDR3 comprises 13 residues. With 6 bases removed from V and 6 bases from J, the gap between germline ends came to 14 bases. The CDR3 here is CASREQGFNGYTF. The CDR3 nucleotides read TGTGCCAGTAGGGAACAGGGTTTCAATGGCTACACCTTC. The full variable domain, completed using reference TRBV19 and TRBJ1-2, is DGGITQSPKYLFRKEGQNVTLSCEQNLNHDAMYWYRQDPGQGLRLIYYSQIVNDFQKGDIAEGYSVSREKKESFPLTVTSAQKNPTAFYLCASREQGFNGYTFGSGTRLTVV.

The chain recombines TRBV3-1 (or the pseudogene TRBV3-2) with TRBJ2-2; D possibly corresponds to TRBD2 (5 bases). Germline-derived CDR1 and CDR2 are LGHDT and YNNKEL (reference sequence). The V end lost 4 bases, the J end lost 1 base, and 19 bases lay between the germline ends. This CDR3 comprises 18 residues. CDR3 amino acids: CASSPEGSSGRNTGELFF. DNA for the CDR3: TGTGCCAGCAGCCCCGAAGGTTCCAGCGGTCGGAACACCGGGGAGCTGTTTTTT.

The rearrangement links TRBV19 to TRBJ1-4; D possibly corresponds to TRBD1 (6 bases). This CDR3 has 14 amino acids. V dropped 5 bases and J dropped 8 bases, with 15 bases sitting between them. Germline CDR1 reads LNHDA; CDR2 reads SQIVND (reference sequence). CDR3 region: CASSPPGVMEKLFF. CDR3 in DNA: TGTGCCAGTAGTCCCCCAGGGGTGATGGAAAAACTGTTTTTT.

V usage is TRBV24-1 and J usage is TRBJ2-3, with D perhaps matching TRBD2 (7 bases). The CDR3 extends over 14 amino acids. Germline V lookup: CDR1 KGHDR, CDR2 SFDVKD. Trimming cost V 7 bases and J 2 bases, with 12 bases left between them. The CDR3 loop reads CATRQGGVTDTQYF. Here the CDR3 DNA reads TGTGCCACCAGACAAGGGGGGGTCACAGATACGCAGTATTTT.

The chain links TRBV9 to TRBJ2-1; 9 bases fit TRBD2. Germline assignment: CDR1 SGDLS and CDR2 YYNGEE. V was pared by 3 bases and J by 6 bases, with 7 bases of the junction left unmatched. This CDR3 region has 15 residues. The CDR3 spells CASSATRGRANEQFF. CDR3 DNA sequence: TGTGCCAGCAGCGCCACCCGCGGGAGGGCCAATGAGCAGTTCTTC.

This chain joins TRBV7-3 and TRBJ1-1; 7 bases match TRBD1. Unmatched junction bases numbered 14, after V lost 7 bases and J lost 0 bases. This CDR3 contains 17 residues. CDR1 and CDR2 from the germline V gene are SGHTA and FQGTGA. This CDR3 reads CASTLTGWVTLNTEAFF. In DNA, the CDR3 is TGTGCCAGCACCTTGACAGGGTGGGTAACCCTGAACACTGAAGCTTTCTTT.

The chain links TRBV4-2 to TRBJ1-1; no clear D gene. V was trimmed by 1 base and J by 4 bases, leaving 7 bases between them. Germline V gene sequence: CDR1 LGHNA, CDR2 YNFKEQ. The CDR3 spans 13 residues. CDR3 nucleotides: TGTGCCAGCAGCCAAGGGTCAGGCACTGAAGCTTTCTTT. Translating it yields CASSQGSGTEAFF.

The chain joins TRBV2 to TRBJ2-2; tentative D call: TRBD2 (5 bases). The CDR3 sequence is 13 residues long. The V gene's germline CDR1 is SNHLY and CDR2 FYNNEI. Between the trimmed V and J ends, which lost 4 bases and 4 bases, there was a span of 7 bases. Written as DNA, the CDR3 is TGTGCCAGCAGTGGGCTAGCCACCGGGGAGCTGTTTTTT. It yields the protein CASSGLATGELFF.

V is TRBV19 and J is TRBJ1-2, with D tentatively TRBD1 (5 bases). Germline CDR1 and CDR2: LNHDA and SQIVND (reference sequence). There are 16 residues in the CDR3. Trimming pared 4 bases from V and 8 bases from J, leaving 23 bases between. This chain's CDR3 is CASSTLDGGTGRGYTF. The DNA for the CDR3 is TGTGCCAGTAGTACCCTCGACGGGGGGACTGGGAGAGGCTACACCTTC.

This chain uses TRBV29-1 with TRBJ1-1, with 7 bases aligning to TRBD1. V shed 4 bases, J shed 3 bases, and the junction held 11 bases outside the gene matches. This CDR3 is built from 15 residues. From germline, CDR1 is SQVTM and CDR2 ANQGSEA. This CDR3 is CSVAARGYGDTEAFF. CDR3 DNA: TGCAGCGTTGCGGCCAGGGGGTATGGGGACACTGAAGCTTTCTTT.

This chain uses TRBV6-5 with TRBJ2-3, with TRBD2 matching over 11 bases. V dropped 5 bases and J dropped 2; count of bases not matched to a gene: 3. The germline V gene has CDR1 MNHEY and CDR2 SVGAGI. CDR3 length: 15 amino acids. The CDR3 nucleotides read TGTGCCAGCAGTAGACTAGCGGGGACCACAGATACGCAGTATTTT. This encodes CASSRLAGTTDTQYF.

The genes are TRBV18 and TRBJ2-7, with 7 positions matching TRBD1. This CDR3 has 16 amino acids. In germline, CDR1 is KGHSH, CDR2 LQKENI. V lost 3 bases, J lost 2 bases, and 10 bases stayed unmatched. The CDR3 here is CASSPMTGTLPYEQYF. CDR3 in DNA: TGTGCCAGCTCACCCATGACAGGGACACTTCCCTACGAGCAGTACTTC.

The chain employs TRBV7-9 and TRBJ2-1, with TRBD2 matching 8 bases. The CDR3 extends over 14 amino acids. V was pared by 5 bases and J by 9 bases, with 9 bases of the junction left unmatched. Germline CDR1 reads SEHNR; CDR2 reads FQNEAQ (reference sequence). This chain's CDR3 is CASSRLALRGEQFF. For the CDR3, the DNA is TGTGCCAGCAGCCGACTAGCGCTCCGCGGTGAGCAGTTCTTC. The full variable domain, completed using reference TRBV7-9 and TRBJ2-1, is DTGVSQNPRHKITKRGQNVTFRCDPISEHNRLYWYRQTLGQGPEFLTYFQNEAQLEKSRLLSDRFSAERPKGSFSTLEIQRTEQGDSAMYLCASSRLALRGEQFFGPGTRLTVL.

This chain uses TRBV4-2 with TRBJ2-1; D not resolved. CDR1 is LGHNA and CDR2 is YNFKEQ in the germline V gene. Trimming pared 0 bases from V and 3 bases from J, leaving 9 bases between. The CDR3 is 15 residues long. CDR3 in amino acids: CASSQDREIYNEQFF. DNA for the CDR3: TGTGCCAGCAGCCAAGATCGAGAGATCTACAATGAGCAGTTCTTC.

The rearrangement uses TRBV5-8 and TRBJ2-7; TRBD1 matches at 8 bases. The CDR3 consists of 12 residues. CDR1 is SGHTS and CDR2 is YDEGEE in the germline V gene. The CDR3 DNA is TGTGCCAGCAGCTTGGTTGGACAGGGTCATCACGTC. Amino acid sequence: CASSLVGQGHHV.

This clone was recorded only once. The chain is built from TRBV5-1 and TRBJ1-3; D is unresolved. The CDR3 loop spans 16 amino acids. The germline CDR1 and CDR2 sequences are SGHRS and YFSETQ. V was clipped by 0 bases and J by 0 bases, with 10 bases between them. The CDR3 DNA sequence: TGCGCCAGCAGCTTGGCCCCTTTTAGCTCTGGAAACACCATATATTTT. It codes for CASSLAPFSSGNTIYF.

V is TRBV7-9 and J is TRBJ1-5, with 9 bases aligning to TRBD1. With 5 bases clipped from V and 4 bases from J, the junction kept 6 bases outside the gene matches. Germline-derived CDR1 and CDR2 are SEHNR and FQNEAQ (reference sequence). The CDR3 is 15 amino acids. In DNA, the CDR3 is TGTGCCAGCAGCCGGACGGGACAGGGAAATCAGCCCCAGCATTTT. It translates to CASSRTGQGNQPQHF.

The chain links TRBV7-9 to TRBJ1-5; D is undetermined. Germline CDR1 reads SEHNR; CDR2 reads FQNEAQ (reference sequence). Trimming took off 0 bases at V and 4 bases at J, with 10 bases between the two ends. This CDR3 has 15 residues. The DNA of the CDR3 is TGTGCCAGCAGCTTAGCCCCGGGAGGAAATCAGCCCCAGCATTTT. It codes for CASSLAPGGNQPQHF.

V usage is TRBV28 and J usage is TRBJ2-1; D is uncertain. Trimming took 2 bases from V and 4 from J, leaving 6 bases between them. Per germline, CDR1 MDHEN and CDR2 SYDVKM. The CDR3 extends over 13 amino acids. CDR3 sequence: CASSLRLYNEQFF. In DNA, the CDR3 is TGTGCCAGCAGTTTAAGACTGTACAATGAGCAGTTCTTC. The full variable domain, rest sourced from reference TRBV28 and TRBJ2-1, is DVKVTQSSRYLVKRTGEKVFLECVQDMDHENMFWYRQDPGLGLRLIYFSYDVKMKEKGDIPEGYSVSREKKERFSLILESASTNQTSMYLCASSLRLYNEQFFGPGTRLTVL.

The chain joins TRBV4-1 to TRBJ1-1; 11 nucleotides agree with TRBD1. CDR1 is MGHRA and CDR2 is YSYEKL in the germline V gene. The J segment lost 8 bases and the V segment lost 5 bases, leaving 4 bases of the junction unmatched. This CDR3 spans 13 amino acids. CDR3 protein: CASSYGQGAEAFF. The CDR3 DNA is TGCGCCAGCAGCTACGGACAGGGGGCAGAAGCTTTCTTT.

This clone was recorded only once. The V call is TRBV27, the J call TRBJ1-5, with 8 bases that match TRBD1. J lost 0 bases, V lost 8 bases, and 6 bases had no gene match. Germline-derived CDR1 and CDR2 are MNHEY and SMNVEV (reference sequence). There are 15 residues in the CDR3. The CDR3 region is CASLKTGDSNQPQHF. The CDR3 nucleotides read TGTGCCAGCTTAAAGACAGGGGATAGCAATCAGCCCCAGCATTTT.